These T cell receptor beta chains were read from a single sample in a study of T cell repertoires in cytomegalovirus infection. Antigens of these TCRs are unknown. MiXCR, run by TCRdb on the reads, gives a single entry per CDR3 protein. The sample has under 450,000 distinct CDR3 sequences, nearly 35% seen once. The material sequenced was cultured PBMCs, taken from culture after CMV antigen stimulation. The receptors derive from a human donor in good health (CMV status not recorded). Some clones in this sample may be carry-over from other donors' samples. Both conserved end residues are trimmed from each CDR3.

cdr3_aa: ASSYSLAGGPADTQY
j_call: TRBJ2-3
v_call: TRBV6-2/TRBV6-3

cdr3_aa: ASSSRLDRAETQY
j_call: TRBJ2-5
v_call: TRBV5-6

cdr3_aa: ASSWTSGNNEQF
j_call: TRBJ2-1
v_call: TRBV7-2

cdr3_aa: ASSRTGRNPYEQY
j_call: TRBJ2-7
v_call: TRBV6-2/TRBV6-3

cdr3_aa: SATSGSGGETQY
j_call: TRBJ2-5
v_call: TRBV20-1

cdr3_aa: ASSLVGPTGNTEAF
j_call: TRBJ1-1
v_call: TRBV7-6

cdr3_aa: ASSGGTGFRRDGYT
j_call: TRBJ1-2
v_call: TRBV6-1

cdr3_aa: ASGEIGTRSLVNGYT
j_call: TRBJ1-2
v_call: TRBV25-1

cdr3_aa: ASSERGVSPLH
j_call: TRBJ1-6
v_call: TRBV2

cdr3_aa: ASSRQTSGTEAF
j_call: TRBJ1-1
v_call: TRBV6-2/TRBV6-3

cdr3_aa: ASSIVGGTAYEQY
j_call: TRBJ2-7
v_call: TRBV19

cdr3_aa: ASSLRASGTLITNEQF
j_call: TRBJ2-1
v_call: TRBV27

cdr3_aa: ASSLLAGGGDEQF
j_call: TRBJ2-1
v_call: TRBV7-6

cdr3_aa: ASSTRGDTQY
j_call: TRBJ2-3
v_call: TRBV7-2

cdr3_aa: ATSRGQGDGYT
j_call: TRBJ1-2
v_call: TRBV15

cdr3_aa: ASRGDGTGELF
j_call: TRBJ2-2
v_call: TRBV12-3/TRBV12-4

cdr3_aa: ASSLVSITDGYGYT
j_call: TRBJ1-2
v_call: TRBV7-2

cdr3_aa: ASSLTPLAGDAGELF
j_call: TRBJ2-2
v_call: TRBV27

cdr3_aa: SAATSNQETQY
j_call: TRBJ2-5
v_call: TRBV29-1

cdr3_aa: ASSSLASSTVPTDTQY
j_call: TRBJ2-3
v_call: TRBV18

cdr3_aa: ASSPMGTGGSWQPQH
j_call: TRBJ1-5
v_call: TRBV7-4

cdr3_aa: ASSLHSGVESPLH
j_call: TRBJ1-6
v_call: TRBV12-3/TRBV12-4

cdr3_aa: ASSYSLAGAYEQY
j_call: TRBJ2-7
v_call: TRBV6-8

cdr3_aa: ASSYRDRDSYEQY
j_call: TRBJ2-7
v_call: TRBV6-5

cdr3_aa: ASSSATSGGYNEQF
j_call: TRBJ2-1
v_call: TRBV11-2

cdr3_aa: ASSLNPWTGDTGELF
j_call: TRBJ2-2
v_call: TRBV7-9

cdr3_aa: ASSPRERDTQY
j_call: TRBJ2-3
v_call: TRBV11-2

cdr3_aa: ASSYSLGVLGGRNYGYT
j_call: TRBJ1-2
v_call: TRBV6-5

cdr3_aa: ASSLWGGNYGYT
j_call: TRBJ1-2
v_call: TRBV7-2

cdr3_aa: ASRVAGGPHNEQF
j_call: TRBJ2-1
v_call: TRBV6-2/TRBV6-3

cdr3_aa: ATRLATYNEQF
j_call: TRBJ2-1
v_call: TRBV12-3/TRBV12-4

cdr3_aa: ASSVQGGNGYT
j_call: TRBJ1-2
v_call: TRBV7-9

cdr3_aa: ASSSPKVNEKLF
j_call: TRBJ1-4
v_call: TRBV27

cdr3_aa: ASSWRGLAESTDTQY
j_call: TRBJ2-3
v_call: TRBV5-1

cdr3_aa: SVGGTGGETQY
j_call: TRBJ2-5
v_call: TRBV29-1

cdr3_aa: ASSPGLAFNEQF
j_call: TRBJ2-1
v_call: TRBV7-2

cdr3_aa: ASSLESIATAHPSYPAKNIQY
j_call: TRBJ2-4
v_call: TRBV11-2

cdr3_aa: ASSLRANSPLH
j_call: TRBJ1-6
v_call: TRBV12-3/TRBV12-4

cdr3_aa: ASSLIGGFSGNTIY
j_call: TRBJ1-3
v_call: TRBV11-2

cdr3_aa: ATSRAGSGLETQY
j_call: TRBJ2-5
v_call: TRBV15

cdr3_aa: ASSYPGIGGELF
j_call: TRBJ2-2
v_call: TRBV6-5

cdr3_aa: ASSHAGTRNTGELF
j_call: TRBJ2-2
v_call: TRBV4-1

cdr3_aa: SASRQKYYGYT
j_call: TRBJ1-2
v_call: TRBV20-1